The 28 T cell receptor beta chains listed next were all sequenced from one sample in a study of T cells after posttransplantation cyclophosphamide. The assay was immunoSEQ multiplex PCR, and TCRdb's table has in-frame clones only and misses some. Observed in the sample are tens of thousands of clones, none of them singletons. The sample taken for sequencing was PBMCs. The source is a man in his fifties in good health, CMV-negative, and a related stem cell transplant donor.

This clone was observed at least ten times. The rearrangement joins TRBV19 to TRBJ1-2; D remains unclear. The CDR3 sequence is 15 residues long. CDR1 and CDR2 from the germline V gene are LNHDA and SQIVND (reference sequence). V lost 5 bases and J 2 bases, leaving 15 bases between the germline ends. CDR3 sequence reads: CASSPLTSFNYGYTF. The CDR3 nucleotides are TGTGCCAGTAGTCCTCTTACCAGTTTCAACTATGGCTACACCTTC.

In its sample, this clone was seen many times. The J gene is TRBJ1-2, the V gene TRBV7-9; 8 positions match TRBD1. The CDR3 extends over 14 amino acids. Germline CDR1 and CDR2: SEHNR and FQNEAQ (reference sequence). V shed 3 bases, J shed 4 bases, and the junction held 4 bases outside the gene matches. The CDR3 coding sequence is TGTGCCAGCAGCTTTGTAGGACAGGGCTATGGCTACACCTTC. It encodes CASSFVGQGYGYTF.

This clone occurred a few times. The gene calls are TRBV19 and TRBJ2-5; D is undetermined. Gene TRBJ2-7 matches the end of the DNA better, so the J call may be wrong. Germline loops: CDR1 LNHDA, CDR2 SQIVND (reference sequence). This CDR3 contains 13 residues. CDR3 loop: CASTFQKSTEQYF. Written as DNA, the CDR3 is TGTGCCAGTACCTTCCAAAAATCTACCGAGCAGTACTTC.

This clone was detected many times. In DNA form, the CDR3 reads TGTGCCAGCTGGGGGGGCAGGACGAGAATCTCAGATACGCAGTATTTT. This sequence encodes CASWGGRTRISDTQYF. The chain is built from TRBV27 and TRBJ2-3, with a tentative D call TRBD2 (7 bases). Per germline, CDR1 MNHEY and CDR2 SMNVEV (reference sequence). Deletions cut 8 bases from V and 4 bases from J, with 22 bases between. The CDR3 totals 16 residues.

At least ten counts were recorded for this clone. V is TRBV7-9 and J is TRBJ1-2; 7 bases agree with TRBD1. The V segment lost 5 bases and the J segment 4 bases; nucleotides outside the gene matches: 10. Per the germline V gene, CDR1 is SEHNR and CDR2 is FQNEAQ (reference sequence). The CDR3 is 15 amino acids. The CDR3 DNA reads TGTGCCAGCAGCCATCCCGGGACAGACTTCTATGGCTACACCTTC. The encoded protein is CASSHPGTDFYGYTF.

This clone appeared many times. This rearrangement joins TRBV6-5 to TRBJ2-2, with D perhaps matching TRBD2 (5 bases). The CDR3 loop spans 16 amino acids. In germline, CDR1 is MNHEY, CDR2 SVGAGI. The V end lost 2 bases, the J end lost 6 bases, and 16 bases lay between the germline ends. The CDR3 loop is CASSYEHLSRAGELFF. DNA for the CDR3: TGTGCCAGCAGTTACGAACACCTGTCGAGGGCCGGGGAGCTGTTTTTT.

This clone appeared a few times. The chain is built from TRBV9 and TRBJ2-3; weak D call: TRBD2 (7 bases). The ends were cut back, 5 bases at V and 5 bases at J, with 21 bases in the middle. There are 16 residues in the CDR3. The germline V gene has CDR1 SGDLS and CDR2 YYNGEE. CDR3 region: CASRGGLGGLGDTQYF. In nucleotides, the CDR3 is TGTGCCAGCAGGGGGGGGTTAGGGGGGTTGGGAGATACGCAGTATTTT.

This clone was picked up many times. V gene TRBV27 combines with J gene TRBJ2-7, with a possible D match to TRBD1 (5 bases). Germline CDR1 MNHEY, CDR2 SMNVEV (reference sequence). V lost 3 bases and J lost 4, with 10 bases in between. This CDR3 contains 13 residues. CDR3 coding DNA: TGTGCCAGCAGTTTGGGGCCAGATTACGAGCAGTACTTC. Residues: CASSLGPDYEQYF.

The chain uses TRBV6-6 and TRBJ2-5, with 8 bases fitting TRBD1. The CDR3 sequence is 14 residues long. Germline CDR1 is MNHNY and CDR2 is SVGAGI (reference sequence). Losses at the gene ends were 6 bases for V and 4 bases for J; bases not matched to a gene: 7. The CDR3 here is CASSPDRGGETQYF. The CDR3 DNA reads TGTGCCAGCAGCCCCGACAGGGGAGGAGAGACCCAGTACTTC.

This clone was recorded a few times. This chain connects TRBV28 to TRBJ1-1; 8 bases match TRBD1. CDR1 and CDR2 (germline): MDHEN, SYDVKM. V shed 1 base and J 5 bases; nucleotides not matched to a gene: 12. This CDR3 contains 17 residues. The DNA for the CDR3 is TGTGCCAGCAGTTTATATATCGGGGGACAGGCCAGGACTGAAGCTTTCTTT. Translated, it gives CASSLYIGGQARTEAFF.

Many counts were recorded for this clone. The V and J genes are TRBV7-2 and TRBJ1-5, with 10 positions matching TRBD1. The CDR3 runs to 15 residues. Germline V lookup: CDR1 SGHTA, CDR2 FQGNSA. Trimming at V came to 4 bases and at J to 3 bases, leaving 3 bases not matched to a gene. CDR3 amino acids: CASSWTGGANQPQHF. CDR3 coding DNA: TGTGCCAGCAGCTGGACAGGGGGGGCCAATCAGCCCCAGCATTTT.

This clone has a count of ten or more. The gene calls are TRBV6-1 and TRBJ2-7; TRBD2 is a possible D gene (5 bases). This CDR3 region has 15 residues. Trimming stripped 4 bases from V and 0 bases from J, with 13 bases between. Germline V CDR1 and CDR2: MNHNS, SASEGT. The CDR3 reads CASSAAGDSSYEQYF. CDR3 DNA: TGTGCCAGCAGTGCGGCGGGCGACTCCTCCTACGAGCAGTACTTC.

This clone was seen many times. The chain combines TRBV19 with TRBJ1-4, with 9 bases matching TRBD1. CDR1 is LNHDA, CDR2 SQIVND, per germline (reference sequence). The V and J ends lost 6 bases and 5 bases, in that order; junction bases with no gene match: 4. CDR3 length: 14 residues. CDR3 residues: CASRPGTGNEKLFF. CDR3 nucleotide sequence: TGTGCCAGTAGACCCGGGACAGGGAATGAAAAACTGTTTTTT.

This clone was seen at least ten times. This sequence joins TRBV4-1 and TRBJ1-2; D perhaps matches TRBD1 (6 bases). CDR3 size: 16 residues. With 1 base removed from V and 8 bases from J, the gap between germline ends came to 20 bases. Germline CDR1 is MGHRA and CDR2 is YSYEKL. In nucleotides, the CDR3 is TGCGCCAGCAGCCAAGTCGACTCTCAGGGGTCCTGGGGCTACACCTTC. The encoded protein is CASSQVDSQGSWGYTF.

The V call is TRBV9, the J call TRBJ1-6; possible D gene TRBD1, 5 bases. The germline gives CDR1 SGDLS, CDR2 YYNGEE. Between the trimmed V and J ends, which lost 3 bases and 7 bases, there was a span of 14 bases. The CDR3 length is 15 residues. The CDR3 loop reads CASSAGGERNSPLHF. The CDR3 nucleotides read TGTGCCAGCAGCGCCGGGGGGGAGAGAAATTCACCCCTCCACTTT.

At least ten counts were recorded for this clone. The rearrangement links TRBV6-6 to TRBJ1-2; D might be TRBD1 (6 bases). Germline-derived CDR1 and CDR2 are MNHNY and SVGAGI (reference sequence). V was cut by 5 bases and J by 8 bases, with 12 bases left in between. The CDR3 sequence is 12 residues long. The CDR3 here is CASSARGGGYTF. Here the CDR3 DNA reads TGTGCCAGCAGTGCCCGGGGGGGCGGCTACACCTTC.

Ten or more counts support this clone. The gene calls are TRBV5-1 and TRBJ2-7; TRBD1 matches at 10 bases. The germline CDR1 and CDR2 sequences are SGHRS and YFSETQ. This CDR3 comprises 15 residues. Trimming removed 0 bases from V and 5 bases from J; junction bases left unmatched: 5. CDR3 in DNA: TGCGCCAGCAGCTTGGCAGGGACAGGGGAAGACGAGCAGTACTTC. This gives the protein CASSLAGTGEDEQYF.

The sample holds many counts of this clone. V is TRBV7-2 and J is TRBJ2-7; 7 bases align to TRBD1. The trim removed 2 bases at V and 2 bases at J, leaving 3 bases unmatched. The germline CDR1 and CDR2 sequences are SGHTA and FQGNSA. The CDR3 totals 14 residues. The CDR3, as DNA: TGTGCCAGCAGCTTAAGTACAGGGGCCTACGAGCAGTACTTC. Translation gives CASSLSTGAYEQYF.

This clone was detected ten times or more. The J gene is TRBJ2-3, the V gene TRBV28; 10 bases align to TRBD2. The CDR3 spans 15 residues. The V segment lost 6 bases and the J segment 5 bases; nucleotides outside the gene matches: 8. CDR1 MDHEN and CDR2 SYDVKM come from the germline V gene. CDR3 sequence: CASSATSGYLDTQYF. CDR3 DNA: TGTGCCAGCAGCGCGACTAGCGGGTACCTAGATACGCAGTATTTT. Combining the CDR3 with reference TRBV28 and TRBJ2-3 gives the whole variable domain DVKVTQSSRYLVKRTGEKVFLECVQDMDHENMFWYRQDPGLGLRLIYFSYDVKMKEKGDIPEGYSVSREKKERFSLILESASTNQTSMYLCASSATSGYLDTQYFGPGTRLTVL.

V usage is TRBV9 and J usage is TRBJ2-1, with a possible D match to TRBD2 (7 bases). The CDR3 is 15 residues long. Trimming stripped 5 bases from V and 4 bases from J, with 16 bases between. CDR1 SGDLS and CDR2 YYNGEE come from the germline V gene. This CDR3 reads CASSPSGDTYNEQFF. CDR3 in DNA: TGTGCCAGCAGTCCCAGCGGGGACACATACAATGAGCAGTTCTTC.

This clone was seen ten or more times. The chain is built from TRBV5-6 and TRBJ2-4, with 7 bases identical to TRBD1. This CDR3 is built from 14 residues. V dropped 4 bases and J dropped 1; count of bases not matched to a gene: 2. Germline V gene lookup returns CDR1 SGHDT and CDR2 YYEEEE. CDR3 sequence (DNA): TGTGCCAGCAGCGAACAGGGGGCCAAAAACATTCAGTACTTC. It translates to CASSEQGAKNIQYF.

This clone has at least ten counts. The chain uses TRBV4-1 and TRBJ1-1, with 9 positions matching TRBD1. The germline V gene encodes CDR1 MGHRA and CDR2 YSYEKL. CDR3 size: 16 residues. Losses at the gene ends were 5 bases for V and 8 bases for J; bases not matched to a gene: 15. The CDR3 bases are TGCGCCAGCAGCGGAACCGGGACAGGGTCCGGTGGAGAAGCTTTCTTT. Protein product: CASSGTGTGSGGEAFF.

A few counts support this clone. The chain's CDR3 is CASSEGTGLTYSPLHF. The CDR3 nucleotides are TGTGCCAGCAGTGAAGGGACAGGGTTGACCTATTCACCCCTCCACTTT. The V and J genes are TRBV25-1 and TRBJ1-6, with 9 bases aligning to TRBD1. CDR1 and CDR2 from the germline V gene are MGHDK and SYGVNS. The CDR3 runs 16 residues. V was pared by 2 bases and J by 8 bases, with 7 bases of the junction left unmatched.

This clone has ten or more counts. DNA for the CDR3: TGTGCCAGCAACCGTGTGCGAACCCACTATGGCTACACCTTC. Translation gives CASNRVRTHYGYTF. The rearrangement joins TRBV28 to TRBJ1-2, with D unclear. The CDR3 runs to 14 residues. Looked up from germline, CDR1 is MDHEN and CDR2 is SYDVKM. V gave up 7 bases and J gave up 3 bases, with 15 bases separating them.

This clone was found many times. V gene TRBV2 combines with J gene TRBJ1-4; D perhaps matches TRBD1 (5 bases). CDR1 is SNHLY, CDR2 FYNNEI, per germline. Trimming took 8 bases from V and 0 from J, leaving 13 bases between them. This CDR3 has 15 residues. CDR3 sequence reads: CASLDSGATNEKLFF. DNA of the CDR3: TGTGCCAGCCTTGACAGTGGGGCAACTAATGAAAAACTGTTTTTT.

This clone occurred many times. This chain joins TRBV9 and TRBJ2-1; a possible D gene is TRBD2 (6 bases). V lost 3 bases to trimming and J lost 5 bases, with 6 bases between them. The CDR3 is made up of 12 amino acids. Germline lookup yields CDR1 SGDLS and CDR2 YYNGEE. The CDR3 bases are TGTGCCAGCAGCGGGGGGGACAATGAGCAGTTCTTC. It translates to CASSGGDNEQFF. Filled out from reference TRBV9 and TRBJ2-1, the complete variable domain reads DSGVTQTPKHLITATGQRVTLRCSPRSGDLSVYWYQQSLDQGLQFLIQYYNGEERAKGNILERFSAQQFPDLHSELNLSSLELGDSALYFCASSGGDNEQFFGPGTRLTVL.

The chain has TRBV7-6 and TRBJ2-5, with 8 bases identical to TRBD2. CDR3 length: 14 amino acids. Germline CDR1 is SGHVS and CDR2 is FNYEAQ. Unmatched junction bases numbered 6, after V lost 5 bases and J lost 4 bases. This CDR3 reads CASSVGLAGETQYF. The DNA for the CDR3 is TGTGCCAGCAGCGTAGGACTAGCCGGAGAGACCCAGTACTTC.

This clone occurred many times. This sequence joins TRBV19 and TRBJ2-6; 11 bases match TRBD1. Germline CDR1 and CDR2: LNHDA and SQIVND (reference sequence). V trimming: 5 bases; J trimming: 2 bases; junction bases outside the gene matches: 11. The CDR3 sequence is 19 residues long. The CDR3: CASSVPGTGGSTGANVLTF. In DNA, the CDR3 is TGTGCCAGTAGTGTGCCCGGGACAGGGGGTTCGACTGGGGCCAACGTCCTGACTTTC. Looking up the rest from reference TRBV19 and TRBJ2-6 gives the full variable domain: DGGITQSPKYLFRKEGQNVTLSCEQNLNHDAMYWYRQDPGQGLRLIYYSQIVNDFQKGDIAEGYSVSREKKESFPLTVTSAQKNPTAFYLCASSVPGTGGSTGANVLTFGAGSRLTVL.